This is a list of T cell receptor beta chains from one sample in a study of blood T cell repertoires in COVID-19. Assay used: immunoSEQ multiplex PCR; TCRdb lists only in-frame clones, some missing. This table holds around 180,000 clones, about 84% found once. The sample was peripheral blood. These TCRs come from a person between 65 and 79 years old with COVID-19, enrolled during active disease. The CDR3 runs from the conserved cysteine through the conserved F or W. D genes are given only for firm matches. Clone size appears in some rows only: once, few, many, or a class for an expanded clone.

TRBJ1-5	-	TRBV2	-	CASTTYSNQPQHF	TGTGCCAGCACCACTTATAGCAATCAGCCCCAGCATTTT
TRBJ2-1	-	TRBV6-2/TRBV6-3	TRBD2	CASSSPGLDRNEQFF	TGTGCCAGCAGTTCACCGGGACTAGATCGCAATGAGCAGTTCTTC
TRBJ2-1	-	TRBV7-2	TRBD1	CASSLPGQGAYNEQFF	TGTGCCAGCAGCTTGCCGGGACAGGGGGCTTACAATGAGCAGTTCTTC
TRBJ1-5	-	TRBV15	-	CATSRDPGEIQHF	TGTGCCACCAGCAGAGATCCAGGGGAGATTCAGCATTTT
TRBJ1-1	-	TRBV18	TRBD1	CASSPLGQGDSNTEAFF	TGTGCCAGCTCACCATTAGGACAGGGAGATTCGAACACTGAAGCTTTCTTT
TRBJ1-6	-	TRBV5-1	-	CASSLEGETPYNSPLHF	TGCGCCAGCAGCTTGGAAGGAGAAACCCCCTATAATTCACCCCTCCACTTT
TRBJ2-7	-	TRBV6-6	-	CASSYDYEQYF	TGTGCCAGCAGCTATGACTACGAGCAGTACTTC
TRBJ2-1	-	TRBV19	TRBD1	CASAIKGQGINEQFF	TGTGCCAGCGCAATTAAGGGACAGGGGATCAATGAGCAGTTCTTC
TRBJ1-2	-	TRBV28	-	CASSVQGRGWANYGYTF	TGTGCCAGCAGTGTCCAGGGTAGAGGATGGGCTAACTATGGCTACACCTTC
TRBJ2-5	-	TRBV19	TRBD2	CASSFYASGTSGRKETQYF	TGTGCCAGTAGTTTCTACGCGTCCGGGACTAGCGGGAGGAAAGAGACCCAGTACTTC
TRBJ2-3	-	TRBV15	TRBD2	CATSRDPGRGYTDTQYF	TGTGCCACCAGCAGAGATCCTGGGCGGGGGTACACAGATACGCAGTATTTT
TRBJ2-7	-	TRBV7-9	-	CASSLDWKFYEQYF	TGTGCCAGCAGCCTGGACTGGAAATTCTACGAGCAGTACTTC
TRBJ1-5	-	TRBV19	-	CASSKAGWNQPQHF	TGTGCCAGTAGTAAGGCGGGTTGGAATCAGCCCCAGCATTTT
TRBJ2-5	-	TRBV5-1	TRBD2	CATSAGGETQYF	TGCGCCACTAGTGCGGGGGGGGAGACCCAGTACTTC
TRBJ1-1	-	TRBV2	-	CASHRGFGNTEAFF	TGTGCCAGTCACCGGGGGTTTGGGAACACTGAAGCTTTCTTT
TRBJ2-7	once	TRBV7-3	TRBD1	CASSLGTVGRQYF	TGTGCCAGCAGCTTAGGGACAGTTGGTAGGCAGTACTTC
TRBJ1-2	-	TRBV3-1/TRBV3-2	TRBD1	CASSQDRDRRNYGYTF	TGTGCCAGCAGCCAAGATCGGGACAGAAGAAACTATGGCTACACCTTC
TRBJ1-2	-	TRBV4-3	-	CASSQDRGGVGYTF	TGCGCCAGCAGCCAAGATCGGGGGGGTGTTGGCTACACCTTC
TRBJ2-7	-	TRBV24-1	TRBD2	CATSDGLAGANEQYF	TGTGCCACCAGTGACGGACTAGCGGGAGCTAACGAGCAGTACTTC
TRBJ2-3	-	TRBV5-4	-	CASSFPDTLTTDTQYF	TGTGCCAGCAGCTTCCCTGACACCCTTACCACAGATACGCAGTATTTT
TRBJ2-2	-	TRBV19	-	CASSPSLSNTGELFF	TGTGCCAGTAGTCCCTCCCTTTCCAACACCGGGGAGCTGTTTTTT
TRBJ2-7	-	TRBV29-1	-	CSVAGGSGYEQYF	TGCAGCGTTGCCGGAGGCAGTGGGTACGAGCAGTACTTC
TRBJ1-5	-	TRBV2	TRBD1	CASSEAQGPGQPQHF	TGTGCCAGCAGTGAAGCACAGGGGCCGGGGCAGCCCCAGCATTTT
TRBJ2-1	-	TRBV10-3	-	CAISEDTYNEQFF	TGTGCCATCAGTGAGGACACTTACAATGAGCAGTTCTTC